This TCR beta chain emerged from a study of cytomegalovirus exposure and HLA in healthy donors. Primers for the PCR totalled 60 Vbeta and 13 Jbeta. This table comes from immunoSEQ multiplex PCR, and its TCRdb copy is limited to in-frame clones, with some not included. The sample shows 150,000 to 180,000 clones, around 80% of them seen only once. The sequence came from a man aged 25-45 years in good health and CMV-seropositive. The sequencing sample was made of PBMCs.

The CDR3 bases are TGCGCCAGCAGCTTAGCGTCGAACCTAGCGGTCTCCTACGAGCAGTACTTC. Translating it yields CASSLASNLAVSYEQYF. The gene calls are TRBV5-1 and TRBJ2-7; 7 bases agree with TRBD2. Trimming took 2 bases from V and 0 from J; bases not matched to a gene: 11. The CDR3 loop spans 17 amino acids. The germline CDR1 and CDR2 sequences are SGHRS and YFSETQ.